This section outlines one T cell receptor (beta chain) sequence together with its context. Its antigen is not known. Trimming removed 1 base from V and 2 bases from J, with 22 bases in between. The CDR3 has 18 residues. Germline-derived CDR1 and CDR2 are DFQATT and SNEGSKA (reference sequence). These data belong to a study of CD8 T cells in ankylosing spondylitis. Study results and caveats: A TCR beta motif of under ten highly homologous variants appeared characteristic of ankylosing spondylitis blood. A subset of motif variants has previously been described in the synovial fluid and blood of reactive arthritis. Disease-linked clones were found to be CD8+ and relatively rare in peripheral blood.

Libraries for TCR beta were made by quantitative 5'-RACE with molecular barcodes. Using its own MiXCR run on the 5' RACE reads, TCRdb lists one record per CDR3 protein. The sample lists about 540,000 distinct CDR3 sequences, roughly 13% occurring once. The sequence came from a male donor with ankylosing spondylitis. The chain is built from TRBV20-1 and TRBJ2-3; D might be TRBD2 (5 bases). Material: blood, either unsorted or a sorted T cell fraction (not recorded which). CDR3 protein: CSARGEGSARRATDTQYF. The CDR3 DNA is TGCAGTGCTAGAGGAGAAGGGAGCGCTAGGCGGGCCACAGATACGCAGTATTTT.